This T cell receptor beta chain stems from a study of T-cell memory formation after mild COVID-19. At the level of the study: Largely, TCR clusters stayed within a single donor. Study results and limitations: Among CD4+ contracting clones, most were CM and EM, and CD8+ ones EMRA. CD4+ bias marked clones expanding day 15 to 37, unlike balanced contracting clones.

Researchers used 5'RACE with constant-segment primers to make TCR alpha and TCR beta cDNA libraries that carry sample barcodes and UMIs. TCRdb independently ran MiXCR on the 5' RACE reads; one entry per CDR3 protein. The sample has under 400,000 distinct CDR3 sequences, approximately 21% seen once; the top ten hold under 15%. Trimming cost V 6 bases and J 8 bases, with 20 bases left between them. The germline V gene encodes CDR1 SNHLY and CDR2 FYNNEI. This CDR3 has 15 amino acids. Remarks on this clonotype: What it recognizes is unknown.

The specimen was PBMCs or a T cell subset sorted from them (not recorded which). The chain uses TRBV2 and TRBJ2-1; D may match TRBD1 or TRBD2 (5 bases each). The TCR comes from an adult woman who had mild COVID-19 (a few samples of this study predate the infection). Cell type and time point are not known. The CDR3 DNA sequence: TGTGCCAGCAGCCAACCCGGACCGGGGCCCTATGAGCAGTTCTTC. The encoded protein is CASSQPGPGPYEQFF. The variable domain in full, completed from reference TRBV2 and TRBJ2-1, reads EPEVTQTPSHQVTQMGQEVILRCVPISNHLYFYWYRQILGQKVEFLVSFYNNEISEKSEIFDDQFSVERPDGSNFTLKIRSTKLEDSAMYFCASSQPGPGPYEQFFGPGTRLTVL.